This is a list of T cell receptor beta chains from one sample in a study of blood T cell repertoires in COVID-19. The protocol was immunoSEQ multiplex PCR, while the TCRdb copy is restricted to in-frame clones and leaves out a portion. Of about 140,000 clones in the sample, 87% were seen once. The specimen was peripheral blood. These receptors came from a man between 45 and 60 years old with active COVID-19. Each CDR3 is given with its conserved first and last residue. The D gene is left open where the match is weak. Expanded clones are given a class, and other clones once, few, many or no size at all.

TRBV12-3/TRBV12-4	TRBJ1-5	.	.	CASSSNSNQPQHF	TGTGCCAGCAGTTCCAACAGTAATCAGCCCCAGCATTTT
TRBV5-1	TRBJ1-4	.	.	CASSLRRSNEKLFF	TGCGCCAGCAGCTTGCGACGGAGTAATGAAAAACTGTTTTTT
TRBV15	TRBJ2-5	.	.	CATSRGGSTLGETQYF	TGTGCCACCAGCAGGGGGGGTTCGACTTTGGGGGAGACCCAGTACTTC
TRBV23-1	TRBJ1-1	.	.	CASSRFLGTSDEGTEAFF	TGCGCCAGCAGCCGTTTTTTGGGGACAAGTGACGAGGGCACTGAAGCTTTCTTT
TRBV27	TRBJ1-6	.	.	CASSFDLGARNSPLHF	TGTGCCAGCAGTTTCGACCTGGGGGCCCGGAATTCACCCCTCCACTTT
TRBV19	TRBJ2-5	once	TRBD1	CASSIGQGTVETQYF	TGTGCCAGTAGTATAGGACAGGGAACCGTCGAGACCCAGTACTTC
TRBV19	TRBJ2-5	.	TRBD2	CASSIPGEGQETQYF	TGTGCCAGTAGTATCCCCGGGGAGGGTCAAGAGACCCAGTACTTC
TRBV5-1	TRBJ2-3	once	.	CASSRGTKGTDTQYF	TGCGCCAGCAGCCGAGGTACGAAGGGGACAGATACGCAGTATTTT
TRBV7-9	TRBJ2-2	.	.	CASIQSADLWETGELFF	TGTGCCAGCATACAATCGGCGGACTTATGGGAAACCGGGGAGCTGTTTTTT
TRBV13	TRBJ1-3	once	TRBD1	CASSVGTDGNTIYF	TGTGCCAGCAGCGTTGGGACAGACGGAAACACCATATATTTT
TRBV6-5	TRBJ1-5	.	.	CASSSREDQPQHF	TGTGCCAGCAGTTCCCGGGAGGACCAGCCCCAGCATTTT
TRBV4-3	TRBJ1-6	.	TRBD1	CASSQGDRLDNSPLHF	TGCGCCAGCAGCCAGGGGGACAGACTAGATAATTCACCCCTCCACTTT
TRBV18	TRBJ1-1	.	TRBD1	CASSSTGNKNTEAFF	TGTGCCAGCTCATCGACAGGGAACAAGAACACTGAAGCTTTCTTT
TRBV10-3	TRBJ2-3	.	.	CAISEWLVSTDTQYF	TGTGCCATCAGTGAGTGGCTAGTATCTACAGATACGCAGTATTTT
TRBV18	TRBJ1-2	.	.	CASSASGSNGYTF	TGTGCCAGCTCCGCTTCCGGGAGTAATGGCTACACCTTC
TRBV4-2	TRBJ2-4	.	.	CASSQDQARGQNIQYF	TGTGCCAGCAGCCAAGATCAGGCCAGGGGCCAAAACATTCAGTACTTC
TRBV3-1/TRBV3-2	TRBJ2-2	.	.	CASSQDHRVANTGELFF	TGTGCCAGCAGCCAAGATCATCGGGTGGCGAACACCGGGGAGCTGTTTTTT
TRBV19	TRBJ1-5	.	.	CASSTPNWQGAVSNQPQHF	TGTGCCAGTAGTACCCCAAATTGGCAAGGGGCGGTTAGCAATCAGCCCCAGCATTTT
TRBV9	TRBJ2-2	.	.	CASSLDRYTGELFF	TGTGCCAGCAGCTTGGACAGATACACCGGGGAGCTGTTTTTT
TRBV12-5	TRBJ2-2	.	.	CASSRGPGELFF	TGTGCTAGCTCCAGGGGTCCCGGGGAGCTGTTTTTT
TRBV5-5	TRBJ2-5	.	TRBD1	CASSRSGTDVQETQYF	TGTGCCAGCAGCCGCTCCGGGACAGATGTTCAAGAGACCCAGTACTTC
TRBV11-3	TRBJ2-7	.	.	CASSLGRTYEQYF	TGTGCCAGCAGCTTAGGCAGGACCTACGAGCAGTACTTC
TRBV4-3	TRBJ1-3	.	.	CASSQARGNTIYF	TGCGCCAGCAGCCAAGCCAGGGGAAACACCATATATTTT
TRBV19	TRBJ2-7	.	TRBD1	CASSTGTDYAYEQYF	TGTGCCAGTAGTACCGGGACAGACTATGCCTACGAGCAGTACTTC
TRBV20-1	TRBJ2-7	.	TRBD1	CSARGLDRGLMYEQYF	TGCAGTGCTCGTGGGTTGGACAGGGGGCTAATGTACGAGCAGTACTTC
TRBV11-2	TRBJ1-1	once	.	CASSFELNTEAFF	TGTGCCAGCAGCTTTGAGTTGAACACTGAAGCTTTCTTT
TRBV18	TRBJ1-2	.	.	CASSEDSHYGYTF	TGTGCCAGCTCAGAAGACAGTCACTATGGCTACACCTTC
TRBV6-6	TRBJ2-2	.	.	CASSYFTDTGELFF	TGTGCCAGCAGTTACTTTACGGACACCGGGGAGCTGTTTTTT
TRBV3-1/TRBV3-2	TRBJ2-1	.	TRBD2	CASSQRGVAGVEQFF	TGTGCCAGCAGCCAGAGAGGGGTAGCGGGCGTTGAGCAGTTCTTC
TRBV14	TRBJ2-7	.	TRBD1	CASSQADRDSREQYF	TGTGCCAGCAGCCAAGCGGACAGGGATTCTCGCGAGCAGTACTTC
TRBV2	TRBJ1-6	.	TRBD1	CASSGQGRDSPLHF	TGTGCCAGCAGTGGACAGGGAAGGGATTCACCCCTCCACTTT
TRBV7-9	TRBJ1-6	.	TRBD1	CASSPGQGSYNSPLHF	TGTGCCAGCAGCCCGGGACAGGGATCCTATAATTCACCCCTCCACTTT
TRBV9	TRBJ2-3	.	.	CASSLNLTPDTQYF	TGTGCCAGCAGCCTCAACCTTACTCCAGATACGCAGTATTTT
TRBV29-1	TRBJ1-2	.	.	CSVEEGEGRGYGYTF	TGCAGCGTTGAAGAGGGGGAGGGTCGGGGCTATGGCTACACCTTC
TRBV25-1	TRBJ2-5	.	TRBD1	CASSTQTGPQETQYF	TGTGCCAGCAGTACACAGACAGGGCCGCAAGAGACCCAGTACTTC
TRBV5-5	TRBJ1-2	.	TRBD1	CASSLGVTGPGYTF	TGTGCCAGCAGCTTGGGGGTGACAGGGCCCGGCTACACCTTC
TRBV4-2	TRBJ2-3	.	TRBD2	CASSQLMGLAGGLDTQYF	TGTGCCAGCAGCCAACTAATGGGACTAGCGGGGGGCCTAGATACGCAGTATTTT
TRBV20-1	TRBJ1-2	.	.	CSARGEGYTF	TGCAGTGCTAGGGGAGAGGGCTACACCTTC
TRBV4-1	TRBJ2-5	.	TRBD2	CASSQDGTSGGETQYF	TGCGCCAGCAGCCAAGATGGTACTAGCGGGGGGGAGACCCAGTACTTC
TRBV7-2	TRBJ2-1	.	TRBD2	CASSSLAGASGEQFF	TGTGCCAGCAGCTCACTAGCGGGGGCCTCCGGGGAGCAGTTCTTC
TRBV7-7	TRBJ2-7	.	.	CASSRGLKGYEQYF	TGTGCCAGCAGCCGGGGATTGAAAGGCTACGAGCAGTACTTC
TRBV9	TRBJ1-1	.	.	CASSFRGFRMNTEAFF	TGTGCCAGCAGCTTTAGGGGGTTCCGGATGAACACTGAAGCTTTCTTT
TRBV20-1	TRBJ2-5	.	.	CSASSAAGRRKTQYF	TGCAGTGCTAGTAGCGCGGCCGGTAGAAGAAAGACCCAGTACTTC
TRBV29-1	TRBJ1-3	.	TRBD1	CSVRQGPGNTIYF	TGCAGCGTCAGACAGGGGCCTGGAAACACCATATATTTT
TRBV6-4	TRBJ1-3	.	.	CASSGGRIHRSSGNTIYF	TGTGCCAGCAGTGGGGGGCGGATCCACCGCAGCTCTGGAAACACCATATATTTT
TRBV21-1	TRBJ1-2	.	.	CAGWGVQGLYYGYTF	TGTGCCGGTTGGGGTGTACAGGGGTTGTACTATGGCTACACCTTC
TRBV2	TRBJ1-1	.	.	CAFYRDGTEAFF	TGTGCCTTCTACAGGGATGGCACTGAAGCTTTCTTT
TRBV5-5	TRBJ1-6	few	.	CASSLDTSPLHF	TGTGCCAGCAGCTTGGATACATCACCCCTCCACTTT
TRBV4-2	TRBJ1-2	.	TRBD1	CASSQDYGTGQGDYTF	TGTGCCAGCAGCCAAGATTACGGGACCGGACAGGGCGACTACACCTTC
TRBV30	TRBJ1-3	once	.	CAWKKAQSNTIYF	TGTGCCTGGAAAAAAGCGCAGTCCAACACCATATATTTT
TRBV11-2	TRBJ1-4	.	.	CASSTQAGEKLFF	TGTGCCAGCAGCACCCAGGCCGGCGAAAAACTGTTTTTT
TRBV7-9	TRBJ2-7	once	.	CASSSGVEQYF	TGTGCCAGCAGCTCAGGGGTCGAGCAGTACTTC
TRBV27	TRBJ2-5	.	.	CASSLIPPTGRQETQYF	TGTGCCAGCAGTTTAATCCCCCCGACAGGGAGGCAAGAGACCCAGTACTTC
TRBV13	TRBJ2-1	.	.	CASSPGVNEQFF	TGTGCCAGCAGCCCCGGGGTAAATGAGCAGTTCTTC
TRBV19	TRBJ1-1	.	.	CASKFGEMNTEAFF	TGTGCCAGTAAGTTCGGGGAAATGAACACTGAAGCTTTCTTT
TRBV30	TRBJ2-7	.	TRBD1	CAWSVPRSGGADEQYF	TGTGCCTGGAGTGTCCCCCGATCAGGGGGCGCGGACGAGCAGTACTTC
TRBV4-1	TRBJ2-1	.	TRBD2	CASSQDSGRGGYEQFF	TGCGCCAGCAGCCAAGATTCCGGGCGGGGGGGCTATGAGCAGTTCTTC
TRBV6-6	TRBJ2-5	once	.	CASTPGEETQYF	TGTGCCAGCACCCCCGGGGAAGAGACCCAGTACTTC
TRBV12-3/TRBV12-4	TRBJ2-2	once	TRBD1	CASRRQGSGELFF	TGTGCCAGCAGGCGACAGGGTTCCGGGGAGCTGTTTTTT
TRBV7-9	TRBJ2-2	.	.	CASSLGSGGNTGELFF	TGTGCCAGCAGCTTGGGTTCCGGGGGGAACACCGGGGAGCTGTTTTTT